Following are 7 T cell receptor beta chains from one sample sequenced in a study of shared clonotypes between healthy human individuals (dated by TCRdb to the early 2020s). Library preparation used the immunoSEQ multiplex PCR assay. What TCRdb holds here is the immuneACCESS table cut down to in-frame rearrangements. Part of the clones is not present; checked against another copy, under half of the missing clones reflect an unresolved V gene, and the others are unexplained. The sample contains 1 million to 1.3 million clones, approximately 80% of them found a single time. The ten largest clones capture 0.61% of the sample. Source material: memory CD4+ T cells from PBMCs. What the cell subset or site label conveys for this sample: CD45RA-negative fraction. Receptor source: a man between 18 and 29 years old in good health. Some clones in this sample may be carry-over from other donors' samples.

This clone is a singleton in its sample. V gene TRBV29-1 combines with J gene TRBJ1-1; perhaps TRBD1 as D (6 bases). V lost 3 bases to trimming and J lost 5 bases, with 13 bases between them. The CDR3 loop spans 13 amino acids. Germline V gene sequence: CDR1 SQVTM, CDR2 ANQGSEA. CDR3 protein: CSVEGGLRTEAFF. The CDR3 DNA sequence: TGCAGCGTTGAGGGGGGGCTGAGGACTGAAGCTTTCTTT.

The V and J genes are TRBV5-1 and TRBJ1-2, with 7 bases that match TRBD1. The germline V gene has CDR1 SGHRS and CDR2 YFSETQ. Losses at the gene ends were 4 bases for V and 7 bases for J; bases not matched to a gene: 10. This CDR3 region has 14 residues. CDR3 loop: CASSAWSRDSGYTF. The CDR3 coding sequence is TGCGCCAGCAGCGCGTGGAGTCGGGACAGTGGCTACACCTTC.

The chain recombines TRBV4-2 with TRBJ2-6, with 8 bases aligning to TRBD1. V trimming: 1 base; J trimming: 1 base; junction bases outside the gene matches: 6. CDR1 LGHNA and CDR2 YNFKEQ come from the germline V gene. The CDR3 runs 18 residues. The CDR3 is CASSQGQGTTSGANVLTF. CDR3 coding DNA: TGTGCCAGCAGCCAAGGACAGGGGACAACTTCTGGGGCCAACGTCCTGACTTTC.

The V call is TRBV14, the J call TRBJ2-1; no clear D gene. The V end lost 1 base, the J end lost 2 bases, and 15 bases lay between the germline ends. The CDR3 contains 17 residues. The V gene's germline CDR1 is SGHDN and CDR2 FVKESK. CDR3 sequence reads: CASSQVEGLPTYNEQFF. The CDR3 DNA reads TGTGCCAGCAGCCAAGTGGAAGGTCTTCCTACCTACAATGAGCAGTTCTTC.

The genes are TRBV28 and TRBJ2-1, with 7 bases matching TRBD2. The CDR3 has 14 amino acids. Per germline, CDR1 MDHEN and CDR2 SYDVKM. Trimming removed 2 bases from V and 10 bases from J; junction bases left unmatched: 8. The CDR3 DNA sequence: TGTGCCAGCAGTTTAGTAGCGGGCACGAGGGAGCAGTTCTTC. This gives the protein CASSLVAGTREQFF. Combining the CDR3 with reference TRBV28 and TRBJ2-1 gives the whole variable domain DVKVTQSSRYLVKRTGEKVFLECVQDMDHENMFWYRQDPGLGLRLIYFSYDVKMKEKGDIPEGYSVSREKKERFSLILESASTNQTSMYLCASSLVAGTREQFFGPGTRLTVL.

This clone occurred once. The rearrangement uses TRBV5-1 and TRBJ2-7; 9 nucleotides align to TRBD1. J lost 2 bases, V lost 4 bases, and 7 bases had no gene match. Per the germline V gene, CDR1 is SGHRS and CDR2 is YFSETQ. The CDR3 runs to 15 residues. CDR3 sequence reads: CASSRAGTGPYEQYF. In nucleotides, the CDR3 is TGCGCCAGCAGCCGGGCCGGGACAGGGCCCTACGAGCAGTACTTC.

V is TRBV11-2 and J is TRBJ2-3; perhaps D is TRBD1 or TRBD2 (5 bases each). The V end was cut by 6 bases, the J end by 6 bases, with 13 bases between. Germline V gives CDR1 SGHAT, CDR2 FQNNGV. The CDR3 covers 13 residues. The CDR3 protein is CASRSGAGDTQYF. In DNA form, the CDR3 reads TGTGCCAGCAGGTCCGGGGCTGGGGATACGCAGTATTTT.